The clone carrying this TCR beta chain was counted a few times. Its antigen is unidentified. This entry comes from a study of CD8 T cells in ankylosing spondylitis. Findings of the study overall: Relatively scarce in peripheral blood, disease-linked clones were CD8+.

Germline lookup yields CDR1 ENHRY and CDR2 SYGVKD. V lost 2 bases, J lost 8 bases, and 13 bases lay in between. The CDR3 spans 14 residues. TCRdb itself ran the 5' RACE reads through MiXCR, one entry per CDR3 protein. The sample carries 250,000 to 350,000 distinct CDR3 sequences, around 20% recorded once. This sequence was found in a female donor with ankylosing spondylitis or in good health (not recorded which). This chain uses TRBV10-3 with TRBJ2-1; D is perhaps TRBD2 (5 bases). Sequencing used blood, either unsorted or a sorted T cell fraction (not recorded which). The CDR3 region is CAISEPPNGDEQFF. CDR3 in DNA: TGTGCCATCAGTGAGCCACCAAACGGGGATGAGCAGTTCTTC.